The text below deals with one T cell receptor (beta chain). Its antigen is not known. It may be a read error: a sequence one base away is much more abundant. The sample comes from a study of blood T cells in healthy people across ages. The study's findings and limits: A strong correlation was seen between TCR beta diversity and naive T cell percentage. Donors of long life had a larger count of naive CD4+ cells and greater diversity than aged donors. The authors considered diversity estimates from one million T cells to be underestimates.

For the second PCR, which ran for roughly 7 to 11 cycles, a sample-barcoded 5' primer and a J-beta primer mix were used. All cDNA molecules were each tagged by a template-switch adaptor with 12 random nucleotides. Each CDR3 protein gets one entry after TCRdb re-called the 5' RACE reads with MiXCR. The sample shows about 670,000 distinct CDR3 sequences, approximately 52% of them seen only once. V trimming: 0 bases; J trimming: 7 bases; junction bases outside the gene matches: 9. The CDR3 loop spans 14 amino acids. Germline V gene sequence: CDR1 DFQATT, CDR2 SNEGSKA (reference sequence). The V and J genes are TRBV20-1 and TRBJ2-7, with TRBD2 matching 7 bases. This receptor was obtained from a woman of 80 years or more in good health. The sequenced sample consisted of blood. In DNA form, the CDR3 reads TGCAGTGCTAGAGAGGGCCGAGCGGGACGAGAGCAGTACTTC. Its protein product is CSAREGRAGREQYF.